Listed here are 3 T cell receptor beta chains from one sample, sequenced in a study of blood T cell repertoires in COVID-19. The repertoire was sequenced with immunoSEQ multiplex PCR; TCRdb's copy has only in-frame clones and lacks some. The sample lists about 140,000 clones; 78% were seen once. Material: peripheral blood. Receptors originate from a man in his sixties who had recovered from COVID-19.

The rearrangement links TRBV28 to TRBJ2-5; D is unresolved. Germline V gene sequence: CDR1 MDHEN, CDR2 SYDVKM. The CDR3 sequence is 14 residues long. Trimming stripped 5 bases from V and 0 bases from J, with 10 bases between. The DNA of the CDR3 is TGTGCCAGCAGTGGGCACCCGTACCAAGAGACCCAGTACTTC. Translation gives CASSGHPYQETQYF. Combining the CDR3 with reference TRBV28 and TRBJ2-5 gives the whole variable domain DVKVTQSSRYLVKRTGEKVFLECVQDMDHENMFWYRQDPGLGLRLIYFSYDVKMKEKGDIPEGYSVSREKKERFSLILESASTNQTSMYLCASSGHPYQETQYFGPGTRLLVL.

This chain uses TRBV6-1 with TRBJ1-2; weak D call: TRBD1 (5 bases). Germline loops: CDR1 MNHNS, CDR2 SASEGT. Trimming left V 5 bases short and J 8 bases short, with 15 bases between. This CDR3 has 13 amino acids. The CDR3 sequence: CASSLTGGVGYTF. The CDR3 DNA reads TGTGCCAGCAGTTTGACCGGGGGGGTGGGCTACACCTTC.

This chain joins TRBV5-1 and TRBJ2-4; 7 bases align to TRBD1. This CDR3 contains 13 residues. V shed 0 bases and J 6 bases; nucleotides not matched to a gene: 0. Germline-derived CDR1 and CDR2 are SGHRS and YFSETQ. The DNA of the CDR3 is TGCGCCAGCAGCTTGGACAGGGGAAACATTCAGTACTTC. It codes for CASSLDRGNIQYF.